These 28 T cell receptor beta chains were sequenced from one sample in a study of cytomegalovirus exposure and HLA in healthy donors. The PCR employed 60 Vbeta primers together with 13 Jbeta primers. TCRdb's copy holds only in-frame clones and misses some; the assay was immunoSEQ multiplex PCR. The table lists over 150,000 clones, about 64% of them singletons. Sequenced sample: PBMCs. These receptor sequences come from a man aged 45-65 years in good health and CMV-seronegative.

This clone has only a few counts. The chain carries TRBV6-1 and TRBJ2-3, with TRBD2 matching 11 bases. V was pared by 6 bases and J by 6 bases, with 8 bases of the junction left unmatched. The CDR3 covers 15 residues. Germline CDR1 and CDR2: MNHNS and SASEGT. The CDR3 here is CASRARLAGKDTQYF. In DNA, the CDR3 is TGTGCCAGCAGGGCCAGACTAGCGGGGAAGGATACGCAGTATTTT.

This sequence joins TRBV6-5 and TRBJ2-7; 7 nucleotides agree with TRBD1. The CDR3 runs 15 residues. The V gene end was trimmed by 2 bases and the J gene end by 7 bases; junction bases not matched to a gene: 11. CDR1 is MNHEY, CDR2 SVGAGI, per germline. The CDR3 DNA reads as TGTGCCAGCAGTTACACCGAGACAGGGACACCTGAGCAGTACTTC. Translated, it gives CASSYTETGTPEQYF.

The CDR3 is CASRWTGRFLPQHF. CDR3 in DNA: TGTGCCAGCAGGTGGACAGGGAGGTTTTTGCCCCAGCATTTT. This sequence joins TRBV28 and TRBJ1-5, with 8 nucleotides matching TRBD1. Germline assignment: CDR1 MDHEN and CDR2 SYDVKM. V trimming: 6 bases; J trimming: 9 bases; junction bases outside the gene matches: 10. This CDR3 comprises 14 residues.

The rearrangement uses TRBV6-5 and TRBJ2-1, with D unclear. CDR1 and CDR2 from the germline V gene are MNHEY and SVGAGI. Trimming took off 6 bases at V and 0 bases at J, with 12 bases between the two ends. The CDR3 covers 15 residues. The CDR3 region has the DNA TGTGCCAGCAGATCCCCGGGTAGCTCCTACAATGAGCAGTTCTTC. Translation gives CASRSPGSSYNEQFF.

The chain combines TRBV27 with TRBJ1-1; D gene ambiguous. This CDR3 comprises 13 residues. Trimming pared 6 bases from V and 0 bases from J, leaving 8 bases between. Per the germline V gene, CDR1 is MNHEY and CDR2 is SMNVEV (reference sequence). In nucleotides, the CDR3 is TGTGCCAGCAGGTTCCTATTGAACACTGAAGCTTTCTTT. Its translation: CASRFLLNTEAFF.

V is TRBV10-2 and J is TRBJ1-3; TRBD1 agrees at 7 bases. Germline-derived CDR1 and CDR2 are WSHSY and SAAADI. The CDR3 sequence is 14 residues long. V was clipped by 7 bases and J by 3 bases; unmatched bases: 6. The CDR3 region is CASTSTGNGNTIYF. CDR3 DNA: TGCGCCAGCACCTCGACAGGGAATGGAAACACCATATATTTT.

The chain recombines TRBV5-1 with TRBJ1-1, with 10 bases aligning to TRBD1. Germline lookup yields CDR1 SGHRS and CDR2 YFSETQ. The CDR3 totals 16 residues. With 4 bases clipped from V and 0 bases from J, the junction kept 6 bases outside the gene matches. The CDR3 nucleotides are TGCGCCAGCAGCCTCCGGGACAGGGGATTGAACACTGAAGCTTTCTTT. Translating it yields CASSLRDRGLNTEAFF.

This clone was seen just once. This chain connects TRBV25-1 to TRBJ2-1; 7 nucleotides line up with TRBD1. The CDR3 is 16 amino acids. Germline-derived CDR1 and CDR2 are MGHDK and SYGVNS. After removal of 0 bases from V and 3 bases from J, the junction contained 5 bases not matched to a gene. The CDR3 bases are TGTGCCAGCAGTGAATATGAGGGGGCACTCTACAATGAGCAGTTCTTC. Translating it yields CASSEYEGALYNEQFF. Combining the CDR3 with reference TRBV25-1 and TRBJ2-1 gives the whole variable domain EADIYQTPRYLVIGTGKKITLECSQTMGHDKMYWYQQDPGMELHLIHYSYGVNSTEKGDLSSESTVSRIRTEHFPLTLESARPSHTSQYLCASSEYEGALYNEQFFGPGTRLTVL.

This clone was recorded only once. The rearrangement links TRBV18 to TRBJ2-1, with a weak D call TRBD1 (5 bases). V lost 3 bases, J lost 0 bases, and 9 bases lay in between. Germline V gene lookup returns CDR1 KGHSH and CDR2 LQKENI. The CDR3 runs to 15 residues. In DNA, the CDR3 is TGTGCCAGCTCACCCCTAGGGGTCTCCTACAATGAGCAGTTCTTC. Protein sequence: CASSPLGVSYNEQFF.

The chain links TRBV5-1 to TRBJ1-1; 9 nucleotides match TRBD1. V shed 4 bases, J shed 0 bases, and the junction held 10 bases outside the gene matches. Germline V gene lookup returns CDR1 SGHRS and CDR2 YFSETQ. CDR3 length: 17 residues. The CDR3 nucleotides read TGCGCCAGCAGCAAAACCGGGACAGGGACGGTGAACACTGAAGCTTTCTTT. This gives the protein CASSKTGTGTVNTEAFF.

The chain joins TRBV7-9 to TRBJ1-3; no definite D call. Trimming left V 2 bases short and J 3 bases short, with 11 bases between. The germline gives CDR1 SEHNR, CDR2 FQNEAQ (reference sequence). The CDR3 contains 15 residues. This chain's CDR3 is CASSLLSGGGNTIYF. Here the CDR3 DNA reads TGTGCCAGCAGCTTACTCTCCGGAGGTGGAAACACCATATATTTT.

This clone was observed a handful of times. The chain is built from TRBV5-8 and TRBJ1-2, with unresolved D. The V gene lost 4 bases and the J gene lost 4 bases, with 17 bases spanning the gap. The CDR3 length is 15 residues. CDR1 SGHTS and CDR2 YDEGEE come from the germline V gene. For the CDR3, the DNA is TGTGCCAGCAGCCTGTCTGAGGCCGGAACCTATGGCTACACCTTC. As protein: CASSLSEAGTYGYTF.

This chain links TRBV19 with TRBJ1-3, with a tentative D call TRBD1 (5 bases). The V gene's germline CDR1 is LNHDA and CDR2 SQIVND (reference sequence). Trimming took 7 bases from V and 4 from J, leaving 14 bases between them. This CDR3 is 14 amino acids long. CDR3 in DNA: TGTGCCAGTACCCCTGGGACTGGAGGAAACACCATATATTTT. This codes for CASTPGTGGNTIYF.

J is TRBJ2-4 and V is TRBV4-3; 12 nucleotides line up with TRBD2. Trimming at V came to 2 bases and at J to 8 bases, leaving 4 bases not matched to a gene. Germline-derived CDR1 and CDR2 are LGHNA and YSLEER. The CDR3 is 15 amino acids. DNA of the CDR3: TGCGCCAGCAGCCAACTAGCGGGGGGGCGGGACATTCAGTACTTC. It translates to CASSQLAGGRDIQYF.

Concerning this clone itself: As the CDR3 is not closed by the conserved phenylalanine or tryptophan, this likely results from a read error. The chain links TRBV7-9 to TRBJ1-6, with D maybe TRBD1 (6 bases). CDR3 size: 14 residues. V lost 2 bases and J lost 10, with 12 bases in between. Germline assignment: CDR1 SEHNR and CDR2 FQNEAQ (reference sequence). The CDR3 DNA is TGTGCCAGCAGCTTAAAGGGCCAGGGGTCACCCCTCCACCTT. Translating it yields CASSLKGQGSPLHL.

V gene TRBV5-1 combines with J gene TRBJ2-2; the D gene is possibly TRBD2 (6 bases). The ends were cut back, 6 bases at V and 5 bases at J, with 14 bases in the middle. Germline assignment: CDR1 SGHRS and CDR2 YFSETQ. The CDR3 length is 14 residues. This CDR3 is CASTRGELTGELFF. CDR3 nucleotide sequence: TGCGCCAGCACGCGCGGGGAATTGACCGGGGAGCTGTTTTTT. The full variable domain, rest sourced from reference TRBV5-1 and TRBJ2-2, is KAGVTQTPRYLIKTRGQQVTLSCSPISGHRSVSWYQQTPGQGLQFLFEYFSETQRNKGNFPGRFSGRQFSNSRSEMNVSTLELGDSALYLCASTRGELTGELFFGEGSRLTVL.

The chain couples TRBV5-4 to TRBJ2-7, with TRBD2 as a possible D gene (6 bases). V was shortened by 4 bases and J by 6 bases, with 17 bases between the two germline ends. CDR1 is SGHNT and CDR2 is YYREEE in the germline V gene (reference sequence). The CDR3 sequence is 14 residues long. CDR3 residues: CASSPRETRGEQYF. The CDR3 DNA reads TGTGCCAGCAGCCCCCGGGAGACTAGAGGCGAGCAGTACTTC. The whole variable domain, filled in from reference TRBV5-4 and TRBJ2-7, reads ETGVTQSPTHLIKTRGQQVTLRCSSQSGHNTVSWYQQALGQGPQFIFQYYREEENGRGNFPPRFSGLQFPNYSSELNVNALELDDSALYLCASSPRETRGEQYFGPGTRLTVT.

This clone came up a few times. V and J are TRBV5-4 and TRBJ1-1; a possible D gene is TRBD1 (6 bases). V shed 0 bases and J shed 3 bases, with 9 bases lying between them. The CDR3 consists of 14 residues. Per the germline V gene, CDR1 is SGHNT and CDR2 is YYREEE (reference sequence). CDR3 sequence: CASSLARGYTEAFF. The CDR3 nucleotides are TGTGCCAGCAGCTTGGCCAGGGGATACACTGAAGCTTTCTTT.

This clone was seen only a few times. The CDR3 here is CASREGSEAFF. The CDR3 nucleotides read TGTGCCAGCAGGGAGGGGTCGGAAGCTTTCTTT. This sequence joins TRBV6-1 and TRBJ1-1; D may be TRBD1 (5 bases). From germline, CDR1 is MNHNS and CDR2 SASEGT. CDR3 size: 11 residues. V was pared by 6 bases and J by 8 bases, with 10 bases between.

This sequence joins TRBV7-6 and TRBJ2-3; 11 nucleotides align to TRBD1. The CDR3 sequence is 15 residues long. Germline CDR1 is SGHVS and CDR2 is FNYEAQ. The J segment lost 4 bases and the V segment lost 1 base, leaving 1 base of the junction unmatched. CDR3 region: CASSLGGQGADTQYF. CDR3 bases: TGTGCCAGCAGCTTAGGGGGACAGGGGGCAGATACGCAGTATTTT.

V gene TRBV4-3 combines with J gene TRBJ1-5; D not certain. The germline V and J ends were trimmed by 3 bases and 0 bases, with 6 bases remaining between them. This CDR3 spans 14 amino acids. Germline V gives CDR1 LGHNA, CDR2 YSLEER. The CDR3 region is CASSQGVSNQPQHF. The CDR3 coding sequence is TGCGCCAGCAGCCAGGGAGTTAGCAATCAGCCCCAGCATTTT.

This clone was picked up a small number of times. V and J are TRBV4-3 and TRBJ1-1; TRBD1 aligns across 8 bases. V was pared by 0 bases and J by 11 bases, with 11 bases of the junction left unmatched. The CDR3 is made up of 15 amino acids. CDR1 is LGHNA, CDR2 YSLEER, per germline. CDR3 sequence: CASSQEMGQAMGAFF. The CDR3 nucleotides read TGCGCCAGCAGCCAAGAAATGGGACAGGCAATGGGCGCTTTCTTT.

This chain links TRBV5-8 with TRBJ2-7; 9 bases match TRBD1. Trimming removed 4 bases from V and 5 bases from J; junction bases left unmatched: 4. The CDR3 is made up of 13 amino acids. The germline V gene encodes CDR1 SGHTS and CDR2 YDEGEE. CDR3 residues: CASSRTGDHEQYF. CDR3 sequence (DNA): TGTGCCAGCAGCCGGACAGGGGACCACGAGCAGTACTTC.

The genes are TRBV18 and TRBJ2-7, with a tentative D call TRBD1 (5 bases). Germline CDR1 KGHSH, CDR2 LQKENI. Trimming stripped 3 bases from V and 5 bases from J, with 17 bases between. The CDR3 has 15 residues. CDR3 nucleotide sequence: TGTGCCAGCTCACCGAAAGAACTTAGGGGCCACGAGCAGTACTTC. Amino acid sequence: CASSPKELRGHEQYF.

A few counts support this clone. The V call is TRBV5-1, the J call TRBJ2-2; no reliable D call. The CDR3 is 13 residues long. Germline values: CDR1 SGHRS, CDR2 YFSETQ. The ends were cut back, 2 bases at V and 3 bases at J, with 5 bases in the middle. CDR3: CASSFEYTGELFF. Here the CDR3 DNA reads TGCGCCAGCAGCTTCGAGTACACCGGGGAGCTGTTTTTT.

This chain links TRBV11-2 with TRBJ1-2; D might be TRBD1 (6 bases). The CDR3 loop spans 13 amino acids. Germline V gives CDR1 SGHAT, CDR2 FQNNGV. V lost 7 bases and J 5 bases, leaving 14 bases between the germline ends. CDR3 nucleotide sequence: TGTGCCAGCACCCGGACAGATTTATATGGCTACACCTTC. Residues: CASTRTDLYGYTF.

The rearrangement links TRBV29-1 to TRBJ1-1; tentatively, D is TRBD1 (6 bases). This CDR3 spans 15 amino acids. V gave up 1 base and J gave up 5 bases, with 17 bases separating them. The germline V gene encodes CDR1 SQVTM and CDR2 ANQGSEA. The CDR3 DNA is TGCAGCGTTGAAGTCGGGTCAGGGGCCCAAACTGAAGCTTTCTTT. This codes for CSVEVGSGAQTEAFF.

The rearrangement joins TRBV9 to TRBJ2-4; 8 nucleotides line up with TRBD1. The germline V gene has CDR1 SGDLS and CDR2 YYNGEE. The CDR3 loop spans 17 amino acids. Trimming at V came to 0 bases and at J to 0 bases, leaving 5 bases not matched to a gene. The CDR3 sequence is CASSVGQGAGAKNIQYF. CDR3 bases: TGTGCCAGCAGCGTAGGGCAGGGGGCCGGAGCCAAAAACATTCAGTACTTC.